Sequencing of this T cell receptor (beta chain) was carried out in a study of human T cells and chemical hapten exposure. TCRdb analysed the RACE reads with MiXCR anew, one entry per CDR3 protein. The data show 350,000 to 400,000 distinct CDR3 sequences, over 6% seen once. This clonotype was detected many times. The time point here: patch test 2, 6 weeks after DPC sensitization. Treatment meaning: therapeutic diphenylcyclopropenone sensitization with weekly scalp DPC. Donors, patients with alopecia ranging from 18 to 70 years old and judged suitable for DPC, provided samples. V was pared by 3 bases and J by 6 bases, with 4 bases of the junction left unmatched. CDR3 length equals 14 residues. CDR1 and CDR2 (germline): SGDLS, YYNGEE.

Here the sequenced sample was whole blood, taken in connection with sensitization to the hapten diphenylcyclopropenone (DPC). This chain connects TRBV9 to TRBJ1-5; 9 nucleotides agree with TRBD1. This TCR was recovered from a woman between 18 and 29 years old with alopecia areata. Some clones in this sample may be carry-over from other donors' samples. The CDR3: CASSAGQGIQPQHF. CDR3 DNA: TGTGCCAGCAGCGCGGGACAGGGTATTCAGCCCCAGCATTTT.